The 27 T cell receptor beta chains given below trace back to one sample, sequenced in a study of CD8 T cells in Susac syndrome. Reverse transcription of about 0.45 to 1 ug RNA was carried out with random hexamers. TCRdb reprocessed the immunoSEQ multiplex PCR reads with MiXCR, giving one entry per CDR3 protein. The data contain some 200,000 distinct CDR3 sequences, around 95% of them seen just once; the ten biggest clones take up 0.09% to 0.1%. The sample comprised CD4+ T cells from PBMCs. Receptors were obtained from a human donor with Susac syndrome.

The J gene is TRBJ2-1, the V gene TRBV11-3; TRBD2 is a possible D gene (5 bases). Looked up from germline, CDR1 is SGHNT and CDR2 is YENEEA. With 4 bases removed from V and 5 bases from J, the gap between germline ends came to 12 bases. This CDR3 contains 14 residues. CDR3 DNA sequence: TGTGCCAGCAGCTCACGGGGTCTAGACAATGAGCAGTTCTTC. Translated: CASSSRGLDNEQFF.

This CDR3 reads CASSPDRNTQYF. CDR3 nucleotide sequence: TGTGCCAGCAGTCCCGACCGGAATACGCAGTATTTT. This chain uses TRBV2 with TRBJ2-3, with no clear D. The ends were cut back, 5 bases at V and 7 bases at J, with 10 bases in the middle. CDR3 length: 12 residues. Germline-derived CDR1 and CDR2 are SNHLY and FYNNEI.

This clonotype showed up just once. The J gene is TRBJ1-5, the V gene TRBV20-1, with D hard to call. The CDR3 totals 14 residues. V was cut by 0 bases and J by 4 bases, with 10 bases left in between. Germline-derived CDR1 and CDR2 are DFQATT and SNEGSKA (reference sequence). The CDR3 sequence: CSARDPQVNQPQHF. CDR3 bases: TGCAGTGCTAGAGATCCGCAGGTAAATCAGCCCCAGCATTTT.

The rearrangement uses TRBV29-1 and TRBJ1-2, with D hard to call. This CDR3 is built from 11 residues. Between the trimmed V and J ends, which lost 4 bases and 1 base, there was a span of 4 bases. Germline V gene data show CDR1 as SQVTM and CDR2 as ANQGSEA. This CDR3 reads CSVGYNYGYTF. CDR3 bases: TGCAGCGTTGGGTATAACTATGGCTACACCTTC. Combining the CDR3 with reference TRBV29-1 and TRBJ1-2 gives the whole variable domain SAVISQKPSRDICQRGTSLTIQCQVDSQVTMMFWYRQQPGQSLTLIATANQGSEATYESGFVIDKFPISRPNLTFSTLTVSNMSPEDSSIYLCSVGYNYGYTFGSGTRLTVV.

The V and J genes are TRBV7-9 and TRBJ2-4; D tentatively fits TRBD1 or TRBD2 (5 bases each). The CDR3 is 15 amino acids. Deletions cut 1 base from V and 8 bases from J, with 15 bases between. Germline V CDR1 and CDR2: SEHNR, FQNEAQ (reference sequence). The CDR3 reads CASSLEVAGRDIQYF. Here the CDR3 DNA reads TGTGCCAGCAGCTTAGAGGTGGCAGGGCGGGACATTCAGTACTTC.

The chain carries TRBV4-1 and TRBJ1-4; D unresolved. V gave up 0 bases and J gave up 0 bases, with 11 bases separating them. Germline V gives CDR1 MGHRA, CDR2 YSYEKL. This CDR3 region has 17 residues. DNA of the CDR3: TGCGCCAGCAGCCAAGATCAAAGGCGTGCAACTAATGAAAAACTGTTTTTT. It codes for CASSQDQRRATNEKLFF.

V and J are TRBV7-9 and TRBJ1-5; D possibly corresponds to TRBD1 (5 bases). The CDR3 totals 14 residues. The ends were cut back, 5 bases at V and 3 bases at J, with 11 bases in the middle. The V gene's germline CDR1 is SEHNR and CDR2 FQNEAQ (reference sequence). This CDR3 reads CASSAGTNNQPQHF. In DNA, the CDR3 is TGTGCCAGCAGCGCCGGGACCAACAATCAGCCCCAGCATTTT.

This chain connects TRBV5-4 to TRBJ1-2; possibly TRBD1 for D (5 bases). Trimming removed 1 base from V and 6 bases from J, with 10 bases in between. Germline V gene data show CDR1 as SGHNT and CDR2 as YYREEE (reference sequence). The CDR3 totals 13 residues. The CDR3 coding sequence is TGTGCCAGCAGCTTGATCGGGGCCAATGGCTACACCTTC. Translating gives CASSLIGANGYTF.

The chain combines TRBV4-3 with TRBJ2-3; 7 bases are shared with TRBD2. The CDR3 has 18 amino acids. With 0 bases clipped from V and 8 bases from J, the junction kept 17 bases outside the gene matches. Germline V CDR1 and CDR2: LGHNA, YSLEER. CDR3 sequence: CASSQDRASGLLAATQYF. In nucleotides, the CDR3 is TGCGCCAGCAGCCAAGATAGGGCTAGCGGCCTACTCGCGGCTACGCAGTATTTT.

The chain has TRBV29-1 and TRBJ1-3; TRBD1 matches 8 bases. Losses at the gene ends were 5 bases for V and 0 bases for J; bases not matched to a gene: 3. CDR3 size: 14 residues. CDR1 is SQVTM and CDR2 is ANQGSEA in the germline V gene. The CDR3 is CSVRQGYSGNTIYF. The CDR3, as DNA: TGCAGCGTTCGACAGGGGTACTCTGGAAACACCATATATTTT.

The V call is TRBV30, the J call TRBJ2-7; D remains unclear. Between the trimmed V and J ends, which lost 3 bases and 4 bases, there was a span of 7 bases. Germline CDR1 GTSNPN, CDR2 SVGIG (reference sequence). This CDR3 is built from 11 residues. The CDR3 sequence: CAWRDLYEQYF. In DNA, the CDR3 is TGTGCCTGGAGGGATCTGTACGAGCAGTACTTC.

The rearrangement links TRBV25-1 to TRBJ2-1; D perhaps matches TRBD2 (6 bases). The CDR3 length is 16 residues. Germline values: CDR1 MGHDK, CDR2 SYGVNS. Deletions cut 3 bases from V and 2 bases from J, with 14 bases between. CDR3 nucleotides: TGTGCCAGCAGTGACGCGGGACCGGGAACCTACAATGAGCAGTTCTTC. Translation gives CASSDAGPGTYNEQFF.

The J gene is TRBJ2-5, the V gene TRBV5-4; D is perhaps TRBD2 (5 bases). The CDR3 length is 14 residues. Germline V CDR1 and CDR2: SGHNT, YYREEE (reference sequence). V was trimmed by 2 bases and J by 5 bases, leaving 13 bases between them. The CDR3 spells CASSLGGLVETQYF. CDR3 nucleotides: TGTGCCAGCAGCTTAGGCGGGTTGGTGGAGACCCAGTACTTC.

The chain links TRBV7-2 to TRBJ1-1; D ambiguous. Trimming left V 5 bases short and J 8 bases short, with 15 bases between. The V gene's germline CDR1 is SGHTA and CDR2 FQGNSA. The CDR3 spans 13 residues. The CDR3 spells CASSPRIPPEAFF. The CDR3, as DNA: TGTGCCAGCAGCCCGCGGATACCACCCGAAGCTTTCTTT.

This chain links TRBV10-3 with TRBJ1-6; the D is unclear. With 8 bases removed from V and 3 bases from J, the gap between germline ends came to 11 bases. CDR3 length equals 14 residues. The germline CDR1 and CDR2 sequences are ENHRY and SYGVKD. CDR3 sequence (DNA): TGTGCCATCTCGGCTACAGACTATAATTCACCCCTCCACTTT. This translates into CAISATDYNSPLHF.

CDR3 bases: TGTGCCAGCAGTTTTCCGGGACTAGCCCACGAGCAGTACTTC. Its protein is CASSFPGLAHEQYF. The chain joins TRBV5-6 to TRBJ2-7; TRBD2 agrees at 9 bases. Germline V gives CDR1 SGHDT, CDR2 YYEEEE. CDR3 length equals 14 residues. Losses at the gene ends were 5 bases for V and 5 bases for J; bases not matched to a gene: 8.

The rearrangement joins TRBV19 to TRBJ1-2; D gene unclear. The CDR3 consists of 15 residues. Germline CDR1 LNHDA, CDR2 SQIVND (reference sequence). V was clipped by 3 bases and J by 8 bases, with 19 bases between them. The CDR3 DNA sequence: TGTGCCAGTAGTATGGGGTCACACGGACTTGAGGGCTACACCTTC. It codes for CASSMGSHGLEGYTF.

The chain recombines TRBV5-1 with TRBJ2-5; no clear D gene. Germline V gene data show CDR1 as SGHRS and CDR2 as YFSETQ. The CDR3 loop spans 12 amino acids. V was pared by 4 bases and J by 5 bases, with 9 bases between. The CDR3 spells CASSPRMETQYF. The CDR3 nucleotides read TGCGCCAGCAGCCCCCGGATGGAGACCCAGTACTTC.

This clonotype was seen a handful of times. The J gene is TRBJ2-5, the V gene TRBV12-3 or TRBV12-4; maybe TRBD2 (5 bases). The CDR3 spans 14 residues. Trimming left V 7 bases short and J 4 bases short, with 16 bases between. The CDR3 spells CASTFTGRAETQYF. DNA for the CDR3: TGTGCCAGCACTTTTACGGGAAGGGCAGAGACCCAGTACTTC.

The chain recombines TRBV7-2 with TRBJ2-5; D ambiguous. The CDR3 consists of 15 residues. Trimming took 3 bases from V and 0 from J, leaving 11 bases between them. Germline V gives CDR1 SGHTA, CDR2 FQGNSA. DNA for the CDR3: TGTGCCAGCAGCTTCGGAAGCCAACACCAAGAGACCCAGTACTTC. Residues: CASSFGSQHQETQYF.

This clonotype was detected only once. This chain joins TRBV7-9 and TRBJ2-6, with TRBD1 identical over 8 bases. The CDR3 runs 16 residues. The trim removed 3 bases at V and 4 bases at J, leaving 5 bases unmatched. Germline V gives CDR1 SEHNR, CDR2 FQNEAQ (reference sequence). The chain's CDR3 is CASSLSGGSGANVLTF. Here the CDR3 DNA reads TGTGCCAGCAGCTTGTCAGGGGGCTCCGGGGCCAACGTCCTGACTTTC.

The chain couples TRBV29-1 to TRBJ2-2; D is undetermined. Germline lookup yields CDR1 SQVTM and CDR2 ANQGSEA. The CDR3 consists of 14 residues. Trimming cost V 1 base and J 4 bases, with 10 bases left between them. The CDR3 protein is CSVEGPPGTGELFF. CDR3 coding DNA: TGCAGCGTTGAAGGTCCGCCGGGCACCGGGGAGCTGTTTTTT.

The chain combines TRBV6-5 with TRBJ2-1; maybe TRBD1 (6 bases). This CDR3 spans 14 amino acids. The germline V and J ends were trimmed by 5 bases and 7 bases, with 15 bases remaining between them. CDR1 is MNHEY, CDR2 SVGAGI, per germline. CDR3 DNA sequence: TGTGCCAGCAGTCGAGGGGGTTTTGGGAATGAGCAGTTCTTC. It is translated as CASSRGGFGNEQFF.

As DNA, the CDR3 is TGTGCCAGCACTCCCCCTGGGGGACAGGGGGCAAATCAGCCCCAGCATTTT. It codes for CASTPPGGQGANQPQHF. The chain is built from TRBV6-1 and TRBJ1-5; 12 positions agree with TRBD1. The CDR3 is made up of 17 amino acids. Trimming cost V 7 bases and J 4 bases; bases outside gene matches: 11. CDR1 and CDR2 (germline): MNHNS, SASEGT.

This chain connects TRBV12-3 or TRBV12-4 to TRBJ1-5; maybe TRBD1 (6 bases). V lost 5 bases, J lost 5 bases, and 16 bases lay in between. The length of the CDR3 is 15 residues. The CDR3 here is CASSLHGTRDQPQHF. In DNA form, the CDR3 reads TGTGCCAGCAGTCTCCACGGGACAAGAGATCAGCCCCAGCATTTT.

The rearrangement uses TRBV3-1 and TRBJ2-1, with 8 bases fitting TRBD2. Germline V gives CDR1 LGHDT, CDR2 YNNKEL (reference sequence). V trimming: 1 base; J trimming: 16 bases; junction bases outside the gene matches: 9. The CDR3 is 13 amino acids. CDR3 sequence (DNA): TGTGCCAGCAGCCAAGGGCGAGCAGCGGGGGTCTTCTTC. It yields the protein CASSQGRAAGVFF.

The chain employs TRBV5-4 and TRBJ2-7; possible D gene TRBD2, 6 bases. Germline V gene lookup returns CDR1 SGHNT and CDR2 YYREEE (reference sequence). V was cut by 4 bases and J by 4 bases, with 18 bases left in between. The CDR3 has 15 amino acids. CDR3 sequence (DNA): TGTGCCAGCAGCCCAGGAGGCGGGGCGCTATACGAGCAGTACTTC. This codes for CASSPGGGALYEQYF. The entire variable domain, with the rest obtained from reference TRBV5-4 and TRBJ2-7, is as follows: ETGVTQSPTHLIKTRGQQVTLRCSSQSGHNTVSWYQQALGQGPQFIFQYYREEENGRGNFPPRFSGLQFPNYSSELNVNALELDDSALYLCASSPGGGALYEQYFGPGTRLTVT.